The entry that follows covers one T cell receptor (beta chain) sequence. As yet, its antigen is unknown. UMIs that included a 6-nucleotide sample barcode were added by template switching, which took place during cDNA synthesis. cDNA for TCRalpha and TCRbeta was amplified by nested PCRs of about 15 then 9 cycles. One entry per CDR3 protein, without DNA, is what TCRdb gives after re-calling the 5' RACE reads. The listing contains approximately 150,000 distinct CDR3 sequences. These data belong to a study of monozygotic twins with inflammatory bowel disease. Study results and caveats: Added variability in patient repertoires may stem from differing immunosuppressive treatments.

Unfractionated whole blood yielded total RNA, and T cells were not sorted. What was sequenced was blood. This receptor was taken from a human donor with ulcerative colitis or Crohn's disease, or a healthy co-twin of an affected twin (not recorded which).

The CDR3: CSVPSSEGWETQYF. The chain carries TRBV29-1 and TRBJ2-5; checking the TCRdb D call of TRBD1 is not possible without DNA. Per germline, CDR1 SQVTM and CDR2 ANQGSEA. This CDR3 has 14 amino acids.